The clone carrying this T cell receptor beta chain occurred many times. The investigators amplified TCR beta CDR3 regions from RNA transcripts. A first-round RT-PCR of the TCR CDR3 used the HTBI primer set. One entry per CDR3 protein, called by TCRdb with MiXCR from the multiplex PCR reads. The sample has roughly 160,000 distinct CDR3 sequences; about 9.4% are singletons. This entry comes from a study of T cells in Graves' hyperthyroidism and ophthalmopathy. Study-level information: At the time of initial diagnosis and before any treatment, peripheral blood was collected.

CDR1 and CDR2 (germline): LGHDT, YNNKEL (reference sequence). The V end was cut by 5 bases, the J end by 7 bases, with 21 bases between. The CDR3 is made up of 17 amino acids. The chain couples TRBV3-1 to TRBJ1-6; a weak D match, TRBD1 (5 bases). Sequencing was carried out using blood. This sequence originates from a young woman with Graves' hyperthyroidism that later progressed to Graves' ophthalmopathy. The CDR3 bases are TGTGCCAGCAGCTCTCGCATTCCGGGACCCGTAAATTCACCCCTCCACTTT. Translating it yields CASSSRIPGPVNSPLHF. Complete variable domain (other parts from reference TRBV3-1 and TRBJ1-6): DTAVSQTPKYLVTQMGNDKSIKCEQNLGHDTMYWYKQDSKKFLKIMFSYNNKELIINETVPNRFSPKSPDKAHLNLHINSLELGDSAVYFCASSSRIPGPVNSPLHFGNGTRLTVT.